These 10 T cell receptor beta chains were all obtained from the same sample, sequenced in a study of cytomegalovirus exposure and HLA in healthy donors. Data came from immunoSEQ multiplex PCR; TCRdb stores just in-frame clones and leaves some out. The top ten clones hold around 3.1% of a sample with more than 200,000 clones, roughly 91% of them seen once. What was sequenced was PBMCs. Receptors were obtained from a woman in her thirties in good health and CMV-seronegative.

The rearrangement links TRBV15 to TRBJ2-7, with TRBD2 matching 10 bases. This CDR3 has 17 amino acids. V lost 0 bases, J lost 6 bases, and 11 bases stayed unmatched. Germline V gene sequence: CDR1 LNHNV, CDR2 YYDKDF (reference sequence). The CDR3 spells CATSRDGSGRGNGEQYF. The CDR3 DNA sequence: TGTGCCACCAGCAGAGACGGGAGCGGGAGGGGTAACGGCGAGCAGTACTTC.

The chain uses TRBV28 and TRBJ2-1, with 8 bases identical to TRBD2. Germline lookup yields CDR1 MDHEN and CDR2 SYDVKM. V dropped 1 base and J dropped 7; count of bases not matched to a gene: 9. This CDR3 spans 16 amino acids. CDR3 region: CASSLSGRGIGNEQFF. The DNA of the CDR3 is TGTGCCAGCAGTTTATCCGGGAGGGGAATTGGTAATGAGCAGTTCTTC.

The gene calls are TRBV1 and TRBJ1-5. TRBV1 has pseudogene status. The CDR3 loop spans 23 amino acids. CDR3 residues: CTSSQQTERRRRALEGKSQPQHF. The CDR3 nucleotides are TGCACCAGCAGCCAACAGACGGAGCGGAGGAGACGGGCTTTGGAGGGGAAGAGTCAGCCCCAGCATTTT.

This clone was counted between two and nine times. The chain joins TRBV25-1 to TRBJ2-2, with D uncertain. Germline V CDR1 and CDR2: MGHDK, SYGVNS. The ends were cut back, 3 bases at V and 2 bases at J, with 10 bases in the middle. The CDR3 length is 15 residues. The CDR3 DNA follows: TGTGCCAGCAGTGACTCCCAGTCCAACACCGGGGAGCTGTTTTTT. Residues: CASSDSQSNTGELFF.

The chain uses TRBV11-2 and TRBJ2-1; D perhaps matches TRBD1 (6 bases). From germline, CDR1 is SGHAT and CDR2 FQNNGV. This CDR3 has 15 amino acids. Trimming removed 5 bases from V and 0 bases from J, with 11 bases in between. The CDR3 region is CASSPRGSSYNEQFF. The CDR3 region has the DNA TGTGCCAGCAGCCCGAGGGGGAGCTCCTACAATGAGCAGTTCTTC.

The chain links TRBV7-9 to TRBJ2-4, with D possibly being TRBD1 (6 bases). V was trimmed by 2 bases and J by 3 bases, leaving 8 bases between them. Germline V gives CDR1 SEHNR, CDR2 FQNEAQ (reference sequence). The CDR3 runs 14 residues. CDR3 region: CASSLSGDKNIQYF. The CDR3 DNA sequence: TGTGCCAGCAGCTTATCAGGGGACAAAAACATTCAGTACTTC.

The chain couples TRBV28 to TRBJ2-2, with D tentatively TRBD1 (6 bases). The CDR3 has 15 amino acids. CDR1 is MDHEN and CDR2 is SYDVKM in the germline V gene. Trimming took 4 bases from V and 4 from J, leaving 13 bases between them. The DNA for the CDR3 is TGTGCCAGCAGTTCCTCCGGGACAACCACCGGGGAGCTGTTTTTT. Amino acid sequence: CASSSSGTTTGELFF.

The chain combines TRBV4-1 with TRBJ2-7, with D perhaps matching TRBD2 (5 bases). Trimming took off 3 bases at V and 0 bases at J, with 12 bases between the two ends. From germline, CDR1 is MGHRA and CDR2 YSYEKL. The CDR3 runs 15 residues. The CDR3 DNA sequence: TGCGCCAGCAGCCATCCTGCGGGCAGCTCCTACGAGCAGTACTTC. It translates to CASSHPAGSSYEQYF.

This chain joins TRBV9 and TRBJ2-5, with 13 bases fitting TRBD2. The length of the CDR3 is 17 residues. Germline CDR1 is SGDLS and CDR2 is YYNGEE. V lost 4 bases, J lost 4 bases, and 10 bases stayed unmatched. CDR3 amino acids: CASSPGLAGSGGETQYF. For the CDR3, the DNA is TGTGCCAGCAGCCCGGGACTAGCGGGATCGGGGGGAGAGACCCAGTACTTC.

The chain is built from TRBV5-6 and TRBJ2-5, with D perhaps matching TRBD1 (6 bases). CDR1 is SGHDT, CDR2 YYEEEE, per germline. V gave up 5 bases and J gave up 5 bases, with 10 bases separating them. The CDR3 is 12 amino acids. The CDR3 reads CASRRGHETQYF. The CDR3 DNA follows: TGTGCCAGCAGACGGGGACATGAGACCCAGTACTTC. The full variable domain, rest sourced from reference TRBV5-6 and TRBJ2-5, is DAGVTQSPTHLIKTRGQQVTLRCSPKSGHDTVSWYQQALGQGPQFIFQYYEEEERQRGNFPDRFSGHQFPNYSSELNVNALLLGDSALYLCASRRGHETQYFGPGTRLLVL.